The present TCR beta chain was sequenced within a study of cytomegalovirus exposure and HLA in healthy donors (dated by TCRdb to 2017 to 2019). Context from the whole study: An earlier analysis of several hundred of the donors reported roughly 270 Gb of sequence data and about 100 million unique TCR beta sequences from 150 million to 200 million T cells. Every repertoire in the discovery cohort had been generated on one and the same sequencing platform. To predict cytomegalovirus infection status, the study brought together high-throughput TCR immunosequencing, statistical association of individual TCRs with disease status, and machine learning. In an earlier analysis of around 540 of the donors, high-throughput TCR beta sequencing was used to judge whether each TCR beta V gene segment behaved as functional or pseudogenic. To study patterns of TCR occurrence, a later analysis re-analyzed previously published TCR beta repertoires from under 750 donors and added high-resolution HLA genotyping. The later analysis used no new phenotypic data to find candidate immune exposures, relying instead on TCR beta sequences and their occurrence across donors. Among 398 genotyped donors of the cohort, an average of roughly 230,000 unique TCR beta nucleotide sequences was sequenced per donor, of which approximately 19% were non-productive. Along with the 666-subject first cohort, a separate validation cohort of over a hundred different subjects was used. The genetic ancestry cluster associated with self-reported Caucasian donors included 80% to 90% of the approximately 410 genotyped donors. HLA typing covered class I and class II loci at four-digit resolution. Four or five DR-DQ haplotypes were handled as single units for association and clustering, since linkage in the cohort was strong. Donor age, sex, ethnicity and CMV serostatus were compiled alongside the repertoire data. In a later genetic analysis, genome-wide SNP genotypes for about 60% of the 666 donors were used, and that subset was treated as a discovery cohort. The study aimed to test whether cataloging public T cell receptors could reveal signatures of past pathogen exposure. Roughly 290 gigabases of sequencing data and approximately 91 million unique TCR sequences made up an early release that covered roughly 670 HLA-typed donors. Using immunosequencing, the study profiled T cell repertoires from approximately 700 subjects and related those repertoires to cytomegalovirus serostatus. The number of typed donors differed by locus: about 629-630 for A, B, C, DRB1 and DQB1; 500 to 550 for DQA1; around 580 for DPA1; and about 450 for DPB1. General findings and caveats noted by the study authors: A later analysis found that HLA-associated TCR beta chains were more clonally expanded and had lower generation probabilities than equally common non-associated chains. Several of the top co-occurrence clusters appeared to be linked to parvovirus B19, influenza, CMV and Epstein-Barr virus, according to a later analysis. The study listed 150 to 200 TCR beta chains as associated with cytomegalovirus. In a later analysis, the rate of TCR association differed among HLA loci, with DRB1 alleles having the most associated TCRs and HLA-C alleles having the fewest. Some IMGT-functional V segments, including TRBV6-2 and TRBV6-3, could not be told apart with the 87-base-pair reads, so those segments were excluded. Because HLA typing was unavailable for some donors at each locus, only the typed subset was used in association tests. The only immune exposure information available for the cohort was CMV serostatus. A later genetic analysis reported fewer N-insertions in productive TCRs among donors in an Asian-associated ancestry cluster than the roughly 700-donor mean. At a false discovery rate of 0.05, a later analysis linked fewer than 20,000 TCR beta sequences to specific HLA alleles. A few of the identified cytomegalovirus-associated TCR beta chains were confirmed in vitro to be specific for cytomegalovirus antigens. Broadly in line with IMGT annotations, most TCR beta V segments showed up in productive rearrangements about 90% or about 30% of the time in an earlier analysis of under 700 of the donors. Correlated functional status among segregating V segments might reflect linkage disequilibrium, but an unknown experimental factor could not be ruled out. The authors suggested that the approach could potentially be extended to other disease states and immunological phenotypes. An association between a missense DCLRE1C variant and V-gene and J-gene trimming of TCR beta chains was found in a later genetic analysis and replicated in an independent cohort. A further reported finding was that TCR beta sequences accurately predicted the HLA-A and HLA-B alleles for most subjects in the first cohort. A cluster of highly shared sequence variants was judged likely to represent a technical artifact of the sequencing pipeline. A later analysis found that most CMV-associated TCR beta chains appeared HLA-restricted, with HLA associations seemingly driven largely by CMV exposure. In both the original and validation cohorts, the classifier was reported to diagnose cytomegalovirus status with high specificity and sensitivity. The cohort was sequenced for TCR beta chains only, and without alpha or paired-chain data the features that could be detected were limited. Because counts were too low, about 18 rarely observed V segments, including chromosome 9 orphons, were excluded from the earlier analysis of several hundred of the donors. Across donors, most TCR sequences were observed very rarely, whereas some public TCRs were present in many individuals. Strong co-occurrence of HLA alleles, especially DR and DQ, made assigning TCR associations to individual alleles difficult. Sequencing depth was assumed to be roughly uniform across donors in the presence/absence analyses, though that assumption may not hold.

The cohort consisted of 600 to 750 healthy bone marrow donors. All cohort members were sampled while nominally healthy, although unrecorded immune exposures were likely present. The donor tested CMV seropositive and was one of the 289 seropositive cohort members. Each donor provided a peripheral blood sample, and peripheral blood mononuclear cells were used for TCR beta sequencing. Genomic DNA extraction from the blood cell samples was performed with the Qiagen DNeasy Blood Extraction Kit. On this clone: What this receptor recognizes is not known. Per-base quality was not reported, and no clone a single base away is much larger than it.

Via the germline V gene (reference sequence), CDR1 is WNHNN and CDR2 SYGVQD. Here V drops 4 bases and J drops 6 bases, and the junction holds 6 bases not matched to any gene. Measured from the cysteine to the phenylalanine, the CDR3 is 13 residues long. Kept here is only the CDR3 DNA, which spans 39 bases and is read in frame from base 1. Library generation was performed with the immunoSEQ multiplex PCR assay. For the multiplex PCR, a mixture combining 60 forward primers for TCR Vbeta segments and 13 reverse primers for TCR Jbeta segments was used. The CDR3 region of rearranged TCR beta genes was amplified from genomic DNA by a multiplex PCR assay. The amplified TCR beta libraries were sequenced on the Illumina HiSeq System as 87-base-pair reads. Per the source publication's procedure: In a later analysis, roughly 80 million unique TCR beta chains were counted across the 650 to 700 repertoires, and approximately 11 million of these chains were shared by at least two donors. A nearest-neighbor algorithm error-corrected the raw reads and collapsed the reads into unique sequences, merging closely related sequences to remove PCR and sequencing errors. CDR3 sequences were aligned to IMGT reference sequences to assign V, D and J gene segments. For a sequence to be retained, a match of at least six nucleotides to both a V gene segment and a J gene segment was required. Rearrangements were called productive when the CDR3 lacked stop codons and stayed in frame with V and J; all others were non-productive. CDR3 was defined according to IMGT convention as the region running from the second conserved V-encoded cysteine to the conserved J-encoded phenylalanine. The earlier analysis of fewer than 750 of the donors excluded sequences that lacked an unambiguous match to a single V gene segment. An earlier analysis of 587 of the donors called V segments functional above 56.7% productive rearrangements and segregating when the between-donor standard deviation exceeded 5%. A statistical classification framework was developed to diagnose cytomegalovirus status using the catalog of TCR beta chain sequences. V and J gene assignment, in a later analysis, came from comparing TCR nucleotide sequences with IMGT/GENE-DB human TR gene sequences. The TCRdist pipeline was used in a later analysis to assign CDR3 sequences and most-parsimonious VDJ recombination scenarios. In a later analysis, each TCR beta chain was defined by its CDR3 amino acid sequence together with its V-gene family, and reads lacking a unique V-gene family were excluded. In a later analysis, approximately 640 highly shared, low-generation-probability nucleotide sequences were removed to address suspected cross-contamination and a sequencing artifact. In a later analysis, a clonal expansion index was calculated for each public chain from normalized within-repertoire ranks of inferred template counts. A later analysis computed generation probabilities with a VDJ recombination model fitted to out-of-frame rearrangements, and checked the results against IGoR. In a later analysis, hypergeometric tests were used to score TCR-TCR, TCR-HLA and TCR-CMV co-occurrence, with a repertoire-size bias correction applied to TCR pairs. False discovery rates were estimated in a later analysis by permuting HLA or CMV assignments 20 times. In a later analysis, co-occurring TCRs were grouped with DBSCAN, and TCRdist sequence similarity was added when clustering was performed within HLA-allele-positive subsets. Co-occurrence clustering excluded repertoires with fewer than 30,000 or more than 120,000 public chains, plus five with anomalous nucleotide sharing. TCRdb provides this immuneACCESS table in a form limited to in-frame rearrangements. Some clones are lacking; in checked studies, under half of them reflect an unresolved V gene, and why the rest are absent is not known. For V, J and clone size, that table is used; D and trimming come from the DNA. Recorded for this sample are approximately 100,000 clones; 70% to 80% of them occurred a single time. Roughly 9.7% of the sample is taken by the ten largest.

This chain is built from TRBV10-1 and TRBJ2-7, with 7 central nucleotides matching TRBD1. Sequencing was carried out using PBMCs. The TCR sequence derives from a man younger than 35 in good health and CMV-seropositive. The CDR3 in this case is CASSANRGGEQYF. The DNA reads as follows: TGCGCCAGCAGTGCAAACAGGGGCGGCGAGCAGTACTTC.